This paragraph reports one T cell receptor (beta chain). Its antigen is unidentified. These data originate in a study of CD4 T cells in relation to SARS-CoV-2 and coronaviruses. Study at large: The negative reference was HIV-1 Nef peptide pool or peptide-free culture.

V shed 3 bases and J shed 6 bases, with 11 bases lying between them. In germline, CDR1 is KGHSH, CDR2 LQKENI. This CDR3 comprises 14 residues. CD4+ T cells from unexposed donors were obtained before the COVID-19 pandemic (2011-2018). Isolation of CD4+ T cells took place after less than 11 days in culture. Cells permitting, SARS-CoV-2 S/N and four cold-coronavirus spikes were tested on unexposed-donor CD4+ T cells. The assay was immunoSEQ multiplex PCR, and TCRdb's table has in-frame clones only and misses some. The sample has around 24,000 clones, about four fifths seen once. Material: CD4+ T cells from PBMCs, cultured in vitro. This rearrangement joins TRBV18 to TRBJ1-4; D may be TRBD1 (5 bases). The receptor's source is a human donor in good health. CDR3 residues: CASSPRDGDEKLFF. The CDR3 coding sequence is TGTGCCAGCTCACCCCGGGACGGAGATGAAAAACTGTTTTTT.